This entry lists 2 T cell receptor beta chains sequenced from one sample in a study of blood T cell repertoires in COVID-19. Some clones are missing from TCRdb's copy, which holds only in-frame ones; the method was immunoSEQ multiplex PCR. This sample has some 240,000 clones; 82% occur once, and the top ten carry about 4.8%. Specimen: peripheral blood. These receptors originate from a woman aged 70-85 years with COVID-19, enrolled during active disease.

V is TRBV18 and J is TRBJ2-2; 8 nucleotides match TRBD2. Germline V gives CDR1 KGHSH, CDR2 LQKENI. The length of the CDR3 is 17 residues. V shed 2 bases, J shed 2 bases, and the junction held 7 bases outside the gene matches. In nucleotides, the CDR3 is TGTGCCAGCTCACCATATGTTAGCGGGACAAACACCGGGGAGCTGTTTTTT. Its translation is CASSPYVSGTNTGELFF.

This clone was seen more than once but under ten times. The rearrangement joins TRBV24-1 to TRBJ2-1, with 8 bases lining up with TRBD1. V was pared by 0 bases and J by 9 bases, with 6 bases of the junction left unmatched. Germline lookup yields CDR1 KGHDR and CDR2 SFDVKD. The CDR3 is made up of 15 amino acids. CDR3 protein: CATSDLRQGYSEQFF. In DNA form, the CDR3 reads TGTGCCACCAGTGATTTGCGACAGGGGTATAGTGAGCAGTTCTTC.